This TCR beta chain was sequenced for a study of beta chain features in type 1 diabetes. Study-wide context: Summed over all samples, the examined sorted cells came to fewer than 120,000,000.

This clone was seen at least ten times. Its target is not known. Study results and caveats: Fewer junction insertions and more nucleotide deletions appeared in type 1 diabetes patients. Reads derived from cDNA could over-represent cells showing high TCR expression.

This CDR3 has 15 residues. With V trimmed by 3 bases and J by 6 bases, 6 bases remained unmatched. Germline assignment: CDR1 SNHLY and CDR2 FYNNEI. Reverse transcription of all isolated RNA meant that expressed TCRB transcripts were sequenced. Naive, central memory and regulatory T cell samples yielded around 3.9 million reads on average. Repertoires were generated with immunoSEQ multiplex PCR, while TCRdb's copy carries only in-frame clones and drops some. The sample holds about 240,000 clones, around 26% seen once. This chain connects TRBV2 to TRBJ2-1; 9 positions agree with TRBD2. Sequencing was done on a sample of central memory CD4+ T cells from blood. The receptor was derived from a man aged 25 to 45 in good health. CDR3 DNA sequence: TGTGCCAGCAGTGAGGGGACTAGCATCGGCAATGAGCAGTTCTTC. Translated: CASSEGTSIGNEQFF. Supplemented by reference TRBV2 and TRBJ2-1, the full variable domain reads EPEVTQTPSHQVTQMGQEVILRCVPISNHLYFYWYRQILGQKVEFLVSFYNNEISEKSEIFDDQFSVERPDGSNFTLKIRSTKLEDSAMYFCASSEGTSIGNEQFFGPGTRLTVL.